This TCR beta chain emerged from a study of shared clonotypes between healthy human individuals. CD45RO-negative, CCR7-selected cells formed the naive CD8 fraction, which excluded terminally differentiated effector memory CD45RA+ cells. Findings of the study overall: Generation probabilities were higher for clonotypes shared across all four sorted-subset donors than for unshared ones. Among donors, sharing of clonotypes was expected to be affected by sequencing depth.

TCRdb's copy holds only in-frame clones and misses some; the assay was immunoSEQ multiplex PCR. The data hold some 2.1 million clones, with about 95% observed a single time. This CDR3 has 13 amino acids. The germline V gene has CDR1 SGHDN and CDR2 FVKESK. The trim removed 5 bases at V and 8 bases at J, leaving 7 bases unmatched. To note about this clone: Its antigen is unidentified.

The chain employs TRBV14 and TRBJ1-2; 8 nucleotides agree with TRBD1. Sequences were obtained from naive CD8+ T cells sorted from blood. This receptor was obtained from a young man in good health. CDR3 protein: CASSITGTGGYTF. In DNA form, the CDR3 reads TGTGCCAGCAGCATAACCGGGACAGGCGGCTACACCTTC. Looking up the rest from reference TRBV14 and TRBJ1-2 gives the full variable domain: EAGVTQFPSHSVIEKGQTVTLRCDPISGHDNLYWYRRVMGKEIKFLLHFVKESKQDESGMPNNRFLAERTGGTYSTLKVQPAELEDSGVYFCASSITGTGGYTFGSGTRLTVV.